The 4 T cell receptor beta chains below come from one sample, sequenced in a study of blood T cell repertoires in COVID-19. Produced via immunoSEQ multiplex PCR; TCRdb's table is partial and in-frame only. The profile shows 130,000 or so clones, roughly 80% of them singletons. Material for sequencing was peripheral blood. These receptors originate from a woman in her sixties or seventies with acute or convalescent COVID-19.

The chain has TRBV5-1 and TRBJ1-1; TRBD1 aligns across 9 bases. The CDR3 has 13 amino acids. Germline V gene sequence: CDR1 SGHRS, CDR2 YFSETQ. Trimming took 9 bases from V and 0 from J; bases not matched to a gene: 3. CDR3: CATGTGMNTEAFF. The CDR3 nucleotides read TGCGCCACCGGGACAGGGATGAACACTGAAGCTTTCTTT.

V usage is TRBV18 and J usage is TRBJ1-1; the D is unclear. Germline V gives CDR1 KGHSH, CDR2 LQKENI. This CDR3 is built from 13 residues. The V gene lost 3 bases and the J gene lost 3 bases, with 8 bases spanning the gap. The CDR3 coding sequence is TGTGCCAGCTCACCCGTACGGGACACTGAAGCTTTCTTT. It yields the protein CASSPVRDTEAFF.

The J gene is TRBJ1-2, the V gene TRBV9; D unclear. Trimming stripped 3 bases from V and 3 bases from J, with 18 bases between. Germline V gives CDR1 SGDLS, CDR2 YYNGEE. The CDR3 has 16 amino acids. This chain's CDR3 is CASSEPSEANHYGYTF. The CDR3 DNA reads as TGTGCCAGCAGCGAGCCCAGTGAGGCGAATCACTATGGCTACACCTTC.

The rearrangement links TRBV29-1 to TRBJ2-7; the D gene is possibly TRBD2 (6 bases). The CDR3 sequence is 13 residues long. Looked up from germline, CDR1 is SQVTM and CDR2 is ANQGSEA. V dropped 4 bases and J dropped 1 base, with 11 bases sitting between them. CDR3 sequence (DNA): TGCAGCGTTGTTGGGAGGACTTCCTACGAGCAGTACTTC. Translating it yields CSVVGRTSYEQYF.